Only a few counts were recorded for the clone carrying this T cell receptor (beta chain). This specimen belongs to a study of blood T cell repertoires in COVID-19. In the study overall: Donors in the United States, Italy and Spain gave samples during acute or convalescent COVID-19. Sources were T cells, B-cell-depleted T cells, or PBMCs; the material itself was cDNA or gDNA.

In the study's own analysis: Scientists estimated how many nucleated cells there were by amplifying reference gene primers. TCRdb's table, derived via immunoSEQ multiplex PCR, lists solely in-frame clones and lacks some. That table gives V, J and clone size, and the DNA gave D and trimming. The sample lists under 150,000 clones; about four fifths were seen once. The sequenced sample consisted of peripheral blood. The sequence was collected from a human donor with acute or convalescent COVID-19. The donor label of this sample is uncertain.

This CDR3 reads CSARWTDEQFF. CDR3 DNA: TGCAGTGCTCGCTGGACAGACGAGCAGTTCTTC. The V and J genes are TRBV20-1 and TRBJ2-1, with D perhaps matching TRBD1 (6 bases). This CDR3 comprises 11 residues. In germline, CDR1 is DFQATT, CDR2 SNEGSKA (reference sequence). V was pared by 5 bases and J by 10 bases, with 12 bases between.